This entry concerns a single T cell receptor beta chain. The sample originates from a study of shared clonotypes between healthy human individuals. TCRdb keeps only in-frame clones here, not all; method: immunoSEQ multiplex PCR. The table has over a million clones, around 82% seen once. Germline V gives CDR1 SGHRS, CDR2 YFSETQ. The CDR3 runs to 15 residues. Trimming took 3 bases from V and 3 from J, leaving 16 bases between them. V gene TRBV5-1 combines with J gene TRBJ2-7; the D gene is possibly TRBD1 (6 bases). This clonotype originated in a man between 18 and 35 years old in good health. Some clones in this sample may be carry-over from other donors' samples. Sequencing was performed on memory CD4+ T cells from PBMCs. As for subset: CD45RA-negative fraction. CDR3 nucleotides: TGCGCCAGCAGCTGGGGAGACCGGGACATCTACGAGCAGTACTTC. It is translated as CASSWGDRDIYEQYF.